This T cell receptor beta chain was recovered during a study of metastatic and nonmetastatic thyroid tumors. Study overall: For malignant and benign thyroid patients, tumor or nodule tissue and blood were the sources whose repertoires were compared.

The study, taken as a whole, reports: Malignant thyroid tumors reportedly exceeded benign nodules significantly in TCR beta diversity, with the difference appearing in blood and tumor.

This clone came up a few times. Its specificity is not known. Per the authors' pipeline: In papillary thyroid cancer, a distant-metastasis classifier was built using CDR3 differences across clinicopathological groups. TCRdb re-called clones from the PCR reads using MiXCR. These V and J calls are TCRdb output, not the study's own analysis. The table records some 15,000 clones, around 3.8% of them present only once. Per the germline V gene, CDR1 is SEHNR and CDR2 is FQNEAQ (reference sequence). The CDR3 consists of 13 residues. The germline V and J ends were trimmed by 4 bases and 4 bases, with 7 bases remaining between them. No treatment of any kind had been given to any patient before thyroid surgery.

This sequence was found in a female donor with papillary thyroid cancer or a benign thyroid nodule (not recorded which). Some clones in this sample may be carry-over from other donors' samples. Sequences were obtained from tumor tissue. The chain employs TRBV7-9 and TRBJ2-2; D is ambiguous. DNA of the CDR3: TGTGCCAGCAGCTCAAGACCCACCGGGGAGCTGTTTTTT. Translation: CASSSRPTGELFF.